The 27 T cell receptor beta chains reported below all come from one sample, sequenced in a study of identical twins. One entry per CDR3 protein results from TCRdb running MiXCR on the 5' RACE reads. The sample yields about 530,000 distinct CDR3 sequences, roughly 15% seen once. The same sample was also studied in work on yellow fever vaccine responses in identical twins.

Sequenced sample: CD4+ T cells sorted from blood. These receptor sequences come from a woman under 30 in good health.

This clonotype occurred a few times. The CDR3 coding sequence is TGTGCCAGCAGCTTAGCCCCAGGGGCACGTTACAATGAGCAGTTCTTC. Translated: CASSLAPGARYNEQFF. The V gene is TRBV11-2, the J gene TRBJ2-1, with D possibly matching TRBD1 (6 bases). Per germline, CDR1 SGHAT and CDR2 FQNNGV. V gave up 1 base and J gave up 4 bases, with 14 bases separating them. The CDR3 is 16 residues long.

This clonotype was seen a handful of times. V is TRBV11-2 and J is TRBJ2-5; tentative D call: TRBD2 (5 bases). This CDR3 spans 13 amino acids. V lost 2 bases to trimming and J lost 7 bases, with 11 bases between them. Germline CDR1 reads SGHAT; CDR2 reads FQNNGV. Written as DNA, the CDR3 is TGTGCCAGCAGCTTATCGGGATATGGGACCCAGTACTTC. This sequence encodes CASSLSGYGTQYF.

This CDR3 reads CATTSTNTGELFF. The CDR3 bases are TGTGCCACCACCAGCACGAACACCGGGGAGCTGTTTTTT. The chain links TRBV24-1 to TRBJ2-2; D remains unclear. V lost 8 bases, J lost 0 bases, and 6 bases lay in between. The germline gives CDR1 KGHDR, CDR2 SFDVKD. The CDR3 is 13 residues long.

The V and J genes are TRBV20-1 and TRBJ2-2, with D perhaps TRBD2 (8 bases). The CDR3 is made up of 16 amino acids. Germline V gene lookup returns CDR1 DFQATT and CDR2 SNEGSKA (reference sequence). Trimming stripped 5 bases from V and 3 bases from J, with 19 bases between. CDR3 sequence: CSAPRGRGVDTGELFF. The CDR3 region has the DNA TGCAGTGCTCCGAGGGGGCGGGGGGTCGACACCGGGGAGCTGTTTTTT.

The CDR3 DNA reads TGCGCCAGCAGCCCAGACCCCGGGTCCTCCTCCTACAATGAGCAGTTCTTC. It yields the protein CASSPDPGSSSYNEQFF. The V call is TRBV5-1, the J call TRBJ2-1; D call uncertain. The CDR3 has 17 amino acids. CDR1 and CDR2 (germline): SGHRS, YFSETQ. The V gene lost 4 bases and the J gene lost 0 bases, with 17 bases spanning the gap.

The rearrangement links TRBV20-1 to TRBJ2-3; TRBD2 matches at 16 bases. CDR1 is DFQATT and CDR2 is SNEGSKA in the germline V gene (reference sequence). The V segment lost 5 bases and the J segment 2 bases; nucleotides outside the gene matches: 10. CDR3 length: 18 residues. DNA for the CDR3: TGCAGTGCTGAGGGACTAGCGGGAGGGACGGGCGTCACAGATACGCAGTATTTT. Amino acid sequence: CSAEGLAGGTGVTDTQYF.

V is TRBV14 and J is TRBJ1-6; D remains unclear. V gave up 5 bases and J gave up 0 bases, with 17 bases separating them. This CDR3 contains 18 residues. Germline-derived CDR1 and CDR2 are SGHDN and FVKESK. The CDR3 here is CASSSPGRISSYNSPLHF. CDR3 in DNA: TGTGCCAGCAGCTCCCCGGGTCGCATAAGCTCCTATAATTCACCCCTCCACTTT.

The rearrangement links TRBV11-3 to TRBJ1-1; maybe TRBD1 (5 bases). Between the trimmed V and J ends, which lost 1 base and 6 bases, there was a span of 12 bases. Per germline, CDR1 SGHNT and CDR2 YENEEA. The CDR3 is 14 amino acids. CDR3 region: CASSLGAGRAEAFF. For the CDR3, the DNA is TGTGCCAGCAGCTTAGGGGCAGGGAGGGCTGAAGCTTTCTTT. Together with reference TRBV11-3 and TRBJ1-1, the CDR3 gives the full variable domain: EAGVVQSPRYKIIEKKQPVAFWCNPISGHNTLYWYLQNLGQGPELLIRYENEEAVDDSQLPKDRFSAERLKGVDSTLKIQPAELGDSAVYLCASSLGAGRAEAFFGQGTRLTVV.

The chain recombines TRBV5-1 with TRBJ1-5, with D uncertain. V lost 1 base, J lost 5 bases, and 10 bases lay in between. The CDR3 has 14 residues. CDR1 is SGHRS, CDR2 YFSETQ, per germline. The DNA of the CDR3 is TGCGCCAGCAGCTTGAAGCCGCAAGATCAGCCCCAGCATTTT. Translation: CASSLKPQDQPQHF.

This rearrangement joins TRBV3-1 to TRBJ2-1, with D perhaps TRBD1 or TRBD2 (5 bases each). The CDR3 runs to 18 residues. Trimming shortened V by 1 base and J by 0 bases, and 16 bases separated the two germline ends. CDR1 is LGHDT and CDR2 is YNNKEL in the germline V gene (reference sequence). The chain's CDR3 is CASSQAGTGFFSYNEQFF. The CDR3 bases are TGTGCCAGCAGCCAAGCCGGGACGGGTTTTTTCTCCTACAATGAGCAGTTCTTC.

This chain joins TRBV20-1 and TRBJ2-7; tentatively, D is TRBD1 (6 bases). This CDR3 contains 12 residues. V was pared by 4 bases and J by 2 bases, with 9 bases between. Per germline, CDR1 DFQATT and CDR2 SNEGSKA (reference sequence). Here the CDR3 reads CSAIQGTYEQYF. In nucleotides, the CDR3 is TGCAGTGCTATACAGGGTACCTACGAGCAGTACTTC.

The chain employs TRBV10-3 and TRBJ2-2, with D perhaps TRBD2 (5 bases). Trimming left V 5 bases short and J 0 bases short, with 10 bases between. The germline CDR1 and CDR2 sequences are ENHRY and SYGVKD. This CDR3 has 15 residues. The CDR3 region has the DNA TGTGCCATCAGTATCGGAGGCCCGAACACCGGGGAGCTGTTTTTT. Translating gives CAISIGGPNTGELFF.

This clonotype was seen more than once but under ten times. The gene calls are TRBV4-1 and TRBJ2-3; tentative D call: TRBD1 (6 bases). The CDR3 sequence is 15 residues long. V lost 1 base, J lost 5 bases, and 13 bases lay in between. Germline CDR1 is MGHRA and CDR2 is YSYEKL. CDR3 DNA: TGCGCCAGCAGCCAAGGTCTCCAGGGGAGAGATACGCAGTATTTT. It translates to CASSQGLQGRDTQYF.

The chain recombines TRBV12-3 or TRBV12-4 with TRBJ2-1, with 11 bases matching TRBD2. This CDR3 is 16 amino acids long. With 5 bases clipped from V and 8 bases from J, the junction kept 11 bases outside the gene matches. The CDR3 DNA is TGTGCCAGCAGTGGGGTAGCGGGAGGGCCTGTTGATGAGCAGTTCTTC. It encodes CASSGVAGGPVDEQFF.

Only a few counts were recorded for this clonotype. The gene calls are TRBV28 and TRBJ2-4, with D perhaps TRBD2 (6 bases). The CDR3 consists of 15 residues. V dropped 6 bases and J dropped 8 bases, with 20 bases sitting between them. Germline assignment: CDR1 MDHEN and CDR2 SYDVKM. This chain's CDR3 is CASSTLPGLQDIQYF. CDR3 nucleotide sequence: TGTGCCAGCAGCACTCTCCCGGGACTCCAAGACATTCAGTACTTC. Complete variable domain (other parts from reference TRBV28 and TRBJ2-4): DVKVTQSSRYLVKRTGEKVFLECVQDMDHENMFWYRQDPGLGLRLIYFSYDVKMKEKGDIPEGYSVSREKKERFSLILESASTNQTSMYLCASSTLPGLQDIQYFGAGTRLSVL.

This chain connects TRBV20-1 to TRBJ2-5; the match to TRBD2 covers 7 bases. Germline CDR1 and CDR2: DFQATT and SNEGSKA (reference sequence). The CDR3 is 15 residues long. V shed 0 bases and J 5 bases; nucleotides not matched to a gene: 9. CDR3: CSARDYGRKGETQYF. The CDR3 bases are TGCAGTGCTAGAGATTACGGGAGGAAGGGGGAGACCCAGTACTTC.

The chain carries TRBV29-1 and TRBJ1-1; the D is unclear. Trimming shortened V by 1 base and J by 2 bases, and 8 bases separated the two germline ends. The CDR3 runs 13 residues. Germline-derived CDR1 and CDR2 are SQVTM and ANQGSEA. The CDR3 nucleotides are TGCAGCGTTGAAGGTCAGTCTAACACTGAAGCTTTCTTT. Encoded protein: CSVEGQSNTEAFF.

This clonotype showed up many times. The V gene is TRBV6-4, the J gene TRBJ2-5; 8 bases line up with TRBD2. Trimming cost V 3 bases and J 6 bases; bases outside gene matches: 3. This CDR3 spans 13 amino acids. Germline-derived CDR1 and CDR2 are MRHNA and SNTAGT. In nucleotides, the CDR3 is TGTGCCAGCAGTGAAATAGCGGGGAAGACCCAGTACTTC. It translates to CASSEIAGKTQYF.

The sample holds a few counts of this clonotype. The rearrangement joins TRBV6-5 to TRBJ2-3; D perhaps matches TRBD1 (6 bases). Germline V gene sequence: CDR1 MNHEY, CDR2 SVGAGI. CDR3 length: 15 residues. Trimming removed 4 bases at V and 2 bases at J, with 13 bases between. CDR3 amino acids: CASSSPGQLTDTQYF. The DNA of the CDR3 is TGTGCCAGCAGTTCGCCGGGACAACTCACAGATACGCAGTATTTT.

V is TRBV20-1 and J is TRBJ2-7; 8 nucleotides match TRBD1. Per the germline V gene, CDR1 is DFQATT and CDR2 is SNEGSKA (reference sequence). The J segment lost 2 bases and the V segment lost 3 bases, leaving 6 bases of the junction unmatched. CDR3 size: 14 residues. CDR3 coding DNA: TGCAGTGCTAGTAAGGCAGGGGGCGCCTACGAGCAGTACGTC. Protein sequence: CSASKAGGAYEQYV.

This clonotype was detected only a few times. The V call is TRBV12-3 or TRBV12-4, the J call TRBJ2-2; TRBD2 agrees at 12 bases. V shed 4 bases, J shed 7 bases, and the junction held 10 bases outside the gene matches. The CDR3 is 17 residues long. The CDR3 protein is CASSSRLAGARSGELFF. CDR3 nucleotides: TGTGCCAGCAGTTCCCGACTAGCGGGGGCCCGGAGCGGGGAGCTGTTTTTT.

This clonotype was recorded a few times. CDR3 region: CASSQGSTGTNYGYTF. CDR3 sequence (DNA): TGTGCCAGCAGCCAAGGTTCGACAGGGACTAACTATGGCTACACCTTC. V is TRBV14 and J is TRBJ1-2, with 7 nucleotides matching TRBD1. V was pared by 1 base and J by 0 bases, with 5 bases of the junction left unmatched. The CDR3 has 16 residues. CDR1 SGHDN and CDR2 FVKESK come from the germline V gene.

The chain recombines TRBV6-1 with TRBJ2-7, with TRBD1 identical over 7 bases. Germline V gives CDR1 MNHNS, CDR2 SASEGT. After removal of 6 bases from V and 6 bases from J, the junction contained 8 bases not matched to a gene. CDR3 size: 13 residues. Written as DNA, the CDR3 is TGTGCCAGCAGCACCGGACAGGTAGGCGAGCAGTACTTC. Protein sequence: CASSTGQVGEQYF.

This chain joins TRBV9 and TRBJ2-1; 9 nucleotides line up with TRBD1. Unmatched junction bases numbered 18, after V lost 3 bases and J lost 5 bases. The CDR3 is 19 residues long. Germline-derived CDR1 and CDR2 are SGDLS and YYNGEE. The CDR3 nucleotides are TGTGCCAGCAGCGAAGGCCGTACAGGGGGCTCCTTTCGTAACAATGAGCAGTTCTTC. Protein: CASSEGRTGGSFRNNEQFF.

The chain couples TRBV7-8 to TRBJ1-5; D is undetermined. V was trimmed by 0 bases and J by 0 bases, leaving 12 bases between them. Germline V lookup: CDR1 SGHVS, CDR2 FQNEAQ. The length of the CDR3 is 17 residues. The chain's CDR3 is CASSLASWTVSNQPQHF. In DNA, the CDR3 is TGTGCCAGCAGCTTAGCATCTTGGACTGTTAGCAATCAGCCCCAGCATTTT.

This clonotype was recorded a few times. This chain connects TRBV19 to TRBJ2-1; 10 bases are shared with TRBD2. Unmatched junction bases numbered 7, after V lost 9 bases and J lost 5 bases. The CDR3 totals 14 residues. CDR1 is LNHDA, CDR2 SQIVND, per germline (reference sequence). The CDR3 reads CASKRGGFNNEQFF. CDR3 nucleotides: TGTGCCAGCAAGCGGGGGGGCTTTAACAATGAGCAGTTCTTC.

V usage is TRBV5-1 and J usage is TRBJ2-1; no reliable D call. This CDR3 contains 15 residues. With 5 bases removed from V and 3 bases from J, the gap between germline ends came to 15 bases. The germline V gene encodes CDR1 SGHRS and CDR2 YFSETQ. CDR3 in DNA: TGCGCCAGCAGTCAAGGACGGAAGAGCTACAATGAGCAGTTCTTC. Amino acid sequence: CASSQGRKSYNEQFF.